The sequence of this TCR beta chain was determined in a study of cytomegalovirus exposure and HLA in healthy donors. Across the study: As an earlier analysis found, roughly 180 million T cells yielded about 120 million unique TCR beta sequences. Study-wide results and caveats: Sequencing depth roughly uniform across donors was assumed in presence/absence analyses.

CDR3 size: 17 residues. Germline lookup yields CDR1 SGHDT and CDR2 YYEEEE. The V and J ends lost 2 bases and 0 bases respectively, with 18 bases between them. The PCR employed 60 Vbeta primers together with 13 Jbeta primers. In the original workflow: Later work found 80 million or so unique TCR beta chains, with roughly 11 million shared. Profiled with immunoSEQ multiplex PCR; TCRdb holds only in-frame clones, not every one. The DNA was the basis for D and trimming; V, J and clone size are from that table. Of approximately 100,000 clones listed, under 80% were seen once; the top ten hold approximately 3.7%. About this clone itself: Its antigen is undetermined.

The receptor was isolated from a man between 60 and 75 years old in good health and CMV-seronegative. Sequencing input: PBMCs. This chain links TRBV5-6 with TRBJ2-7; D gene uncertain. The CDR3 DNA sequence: TGTGCCAGCAGCTTATGGTTGGCCAGGCATACCTCCTACGAGCAGTACGTC. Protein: CASSLWLARHTSYEQYV.